The clone carrying this T cell receptor beta chain came up a few times. PCR amplification relied on 60 Vbeta primers (plus 13 Jbeta primers). Measured with immunoSEQ multiplex PCR; TCRdb has only the in-frame clones, and not every one. Of about 150,000 clones in the sample, approximately 71% were seen once. Germline values: CDR1 KGHSH, CDR2 LQKENI. This CDR3 is built from 12 residues. V was shortened by 4 bases and J by 7 bases, with 10 bases between the two germline ends. This specimen comes from a study of cytomegalovirus exposure and HLA in healthy donors. This sequence originates from a man aged 30 to 39 in good health and CMV-seropositive. The genes are TRBV18 and TRBJ1-2, with D possibly matching TRBD1 (6 bases). Sequenced material: PBMCs. The CDR3 sequence: CASSRPQGGYTF. The CDR3 nucleotides are TGTGCCAGCTCACGACCACAGGGTGGCTACACCTTC.